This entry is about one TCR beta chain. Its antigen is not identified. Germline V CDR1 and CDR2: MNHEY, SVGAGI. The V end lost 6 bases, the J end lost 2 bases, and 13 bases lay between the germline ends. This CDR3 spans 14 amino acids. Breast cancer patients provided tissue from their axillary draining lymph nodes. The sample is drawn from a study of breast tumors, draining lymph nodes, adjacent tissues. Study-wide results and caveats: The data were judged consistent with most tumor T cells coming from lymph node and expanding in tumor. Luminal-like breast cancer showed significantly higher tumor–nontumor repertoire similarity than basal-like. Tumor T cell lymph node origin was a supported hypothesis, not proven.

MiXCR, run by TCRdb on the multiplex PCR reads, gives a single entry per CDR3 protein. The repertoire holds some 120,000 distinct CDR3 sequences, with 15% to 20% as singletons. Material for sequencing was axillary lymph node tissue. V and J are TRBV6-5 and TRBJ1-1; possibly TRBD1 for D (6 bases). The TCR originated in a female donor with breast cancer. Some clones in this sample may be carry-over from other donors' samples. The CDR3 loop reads CASRRQDRNTEAFF. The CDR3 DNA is TGTGCCAGCAGGCGACAGGATCGAAACACTGAAGCTTTCTTT.